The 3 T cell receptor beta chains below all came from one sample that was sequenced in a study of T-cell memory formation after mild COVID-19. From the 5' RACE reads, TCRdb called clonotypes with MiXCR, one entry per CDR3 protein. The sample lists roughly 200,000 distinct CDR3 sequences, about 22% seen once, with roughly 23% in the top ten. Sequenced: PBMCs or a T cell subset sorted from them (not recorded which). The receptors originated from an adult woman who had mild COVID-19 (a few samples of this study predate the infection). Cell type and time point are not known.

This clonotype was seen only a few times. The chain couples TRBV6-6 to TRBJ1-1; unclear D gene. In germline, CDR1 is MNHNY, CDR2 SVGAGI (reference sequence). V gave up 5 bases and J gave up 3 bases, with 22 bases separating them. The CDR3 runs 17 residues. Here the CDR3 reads CASSPRLQGHPDTEAFF. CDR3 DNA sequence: TGTGCCAGCAGTCCCCGACTCCAAGGCCACCCCGACACTGAAGCTTTCTTT.

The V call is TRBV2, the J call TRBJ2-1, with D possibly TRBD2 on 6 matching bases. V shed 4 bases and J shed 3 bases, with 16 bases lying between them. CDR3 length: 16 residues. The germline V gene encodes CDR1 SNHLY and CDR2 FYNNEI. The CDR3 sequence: CASSVPPGVYYNEQFF. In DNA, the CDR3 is TGTGCCAGCAGTGTGCCCCCGGGGGTTTACTACAATGAGCAGTTCTTC.

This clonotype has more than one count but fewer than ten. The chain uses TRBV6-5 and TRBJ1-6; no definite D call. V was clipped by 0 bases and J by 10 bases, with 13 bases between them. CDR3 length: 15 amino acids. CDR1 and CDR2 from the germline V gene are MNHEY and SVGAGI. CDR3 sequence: CASSYSSYGKSPLHF. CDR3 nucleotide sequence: TGTGCCAGCAGTTACTCGTCATATGGAAAATCACCCCTCCACTTT.